Described below is a single T cell receptor beta chain sequence and its context. There are 15 residues in the CDR3. The V gene's germline CDR1 is LNHDA and CDR2 SQIVND (reference sequence). The V and J ends lost 5 bases and 7 bases, in that order; junction bases with no gene match: 8. The data stem from a study of technical replicates of blood from a few donors. Sequencing was performed with immunoSEQ multiplex PCR; in TCRdb, only in-frame clones are kept and a portion is missing. This sample has 65,000 to 80,000 clones; 85% to 95% occur once, and the top ten carry about 0.36%. The clonotype originates from a human donor in good health. Material for sequencing was T cells isolated from PBMCs. The chain recombines TRBV19 with TRBJ1-5, with TRBD1 identical over 10 bases. DNA of the CDR3: TGTGCCAGTAGTCCGGGACAGGGGATATTGCAGCCCCAGCATTTT. Translation gives CASSPGQGILQPQHF. Together with reference TRBV19 and TRBJ1-5, the CDR3 gives the full variable domain: DGGITQSPKYLFRKEGQNVTLSCEQNLNHDAMYWYRQDPGQGLRLIYYSQIVNDFQKGDIAEGYSVSREKKESFPLTVTSAQKNPTAFYLCASSPGQGILQPQHFGDGTRLSIL.